A selection of T cell receptor beta chains follows, all from one sample in a study of HIV-infected children after antiretroviral therapy interruption. TCRdb ran MiXCR on the 3' RACE reads and lists one entry per CDR3 protein. The sample holds about 89,000 distinct CDR3 sequences, 6.9% seen once. The sequencing used CD45RA+ CD4+ T cells from PBMCs, pooled from several time points, collected from a donor given antiretroviral therapy, either interrupted or continuous. The receptors originated from a pool of human donors with HIV. Each CDR3 is given with its conserved first and last residue. Fields, in order: clone size, J gene, V gene, D gene, CDR3 protein, CDR3 DNA. A D gene is named only where the DNA matches it firmly. A clone size is listed for some rows: how often the clone was seen (once, few, many), or a class if it is expanded.

abundance: many; j_gene: TRBJ2-7; v_gene: TRBV3-1; d_gene: NA; CDR3aa: CASSQAGRGHEQYF; CDR3nt: TGTGCCAGCAGCCAAGCTGGCCGAGGGCACGAGCAGTACTTC
abundance: few; j_gene: TRBJ2-2; v_gene: TRBV5-1; d_gene: TRBD1; CDR3aa: CASSPRTGTDTGELFF; CDR3nt: TGCGCCAGCAGCCCCAGGACAGGGACTGACACCGGGGAGCTGTTTTTT
abundance: NA; j_gene: TRBJ1-1; v_gene: TRBV5-4; d_gene: NA; CDR3aa: CASSFYICSGTGNTEAFF; CDR3nt: NA
abundance: many; j_gene: TRBJ2-5; v_gene: TRBV28; d_gene: NA; CDR3aa: CASSSGQMETQYF; CDR3nt: TGTGCCAGCAGTTCGGGCCAGATGGAGACCCAGTACTTC
abundance: many; j_gene: TRBJ2-5; v_gene: TRBV6-5; d_gene: TRBD2; CDR3aa: CASRSTGLEYQETQYF; CDR3nt: TGTGCCAGCAGATCCACGGGACTAGAGTACCAAGAGACCCAGTACTTC
abundance: many; j_gene: TRBJ2-7; v_gene: TRBV6-2/TRBV6-3; d_gene: TRBD1; CDR3aa: CASNDRGTGLVRSNEQYF; CDR3nt: TGTGCCAGCAATGACCGCGGGACAGGGTTAGTTCGTTCGAACGAGCAGTACTTC
abundance: NA; j_gene: TRBJ1-2; v_gene: TRBV9; d_gene: NA; CDR3aa: CASWTSFYGYTF; CDR3nt: TGTGCCAGCTGGACAAGTTTTTATGGCTACACCTTC
abundance: once; j_gene: TRBJ1-1; v_gene: TRBV6-1; d_gene: NA; CDR3aa: CASSGSGWRNTEAFF; CDR3nt: TGTGCCAGCAGTGGGTCTGGGTGGCGGAACACTGAAGCTTTCTTT
abundance: NA; j_gene: TRBJ2-3; v_gene: TRBV7-6; d_gene: TRBD1; CDR3aa: CASSPGQSTDTQYF; CDR3nt: TGTGCCAGCAGCCCGGGACAGTCCACAGATACGCAGTATTTT
abundance: many; j_gene: TRBJ2-7; v_gene: TRBV5-1; d_gene: NA; CDR3aa: CASTVAGQRVDEQYF; CDR3nt: TGCGCCAGCACCGTCGCCGGGCAGCGGGTCGACGAGCAGTACTTC
abundance: few; j_gene: TRBJ1-5; v_gene: TRBV3-1; d_gene: TRBD1; CDR3aa: CASSQVAGGSNQPQHF; CDR3nt: TGTGCCAGCAGCCAAGTGGCAGGGGGTAGCAATCAGCCCCAGCATTTT
abundance: NA; j_gene: TRBJ1-5; v_gene: TRBV19; d_gene: NA; CDR3aa: CASRMAANQPQHF; CDR3nt: TGTGCCAGTAGGATGGCAGCTAATCAGCCCCAGCATTTT
abundance: many; j_gene: TRBJ2-7; v_gene: TRBV5-1; d_gene: TRBD1; CDR3aa: CASSSGQGAILSDEQYF; CDR3nt: TGCGCCAGCAGCTCAGGACAGGGGGCTATTTTATCGGACGAGCAGTACTTC
abundance: many; j_gene: TRBJ2-5; v_gene: TRBV27; d_gene: NA; CDR3aa: CASRTWKRGEETQYF; CDR3nt: TGTGCCAGCAGAACTTGGAAGAGGGGCGAAGAGACCCAGTACTTC
abundance: many; j_gene: TRBJ2-1; v_gene: TRBV7-9; d_gene: NA; CDR3aa: CASRRTGNPYNEQFF; CDR3nt: TGTGCCAGCAGACGAACAGGGAACCCCTACAATGAGCAGTTCTTC
abundance: many; j_gene: TRBJ2-1; v_gene: TRBV12-3/TRBV12-4; d_gene: TRBD2; CDR3aa: CASSRRGLAGWSSYNEQFF; CDR3nt: TGTGCCAGCAGCAGACGGGGACTAGCGGGTTGGAGCTCCTACAATGAGCAGTTCTTC
abundance: many; j_gene: TRBJ2-1; v_gene: TRBV6-6; d_gene: NA; CDR3aa: CASSSTDAKGYNEQFF; CDR3nt: TGTGCCAGCAGTTCGACAGACGCTAAGGGTTACAATGAGCAGTTCTTC
abundance: many; j_gene: TRBJ2-2; v_gene: TRBV29-1; d_gene: NA; CDR3aa: CSVRGTNTGELFF; CDR3nt: TGCAGCGTTCGGGGGACCAACACCGGGGAGCTGTTTTTT
abundance: many; j_gene: TRBJ2-7; v_gene: TRBV7-2; d_gene: NA; CDR3aa: CASSLGGGPYEQYF; CDR3nt: TGTGCCAGCAGCTTGGGGGGGGGGCCCTACGAGCAGTACTTC
abundance: many; j_gene: TRBJ2-7; v_gene: TRBV7-6; d_gene: TRBD1; CDR3aa: CASSFRTGRYEQYF; CDR3nt: TGTGCCAGCAGCTTTCGGACAGGGCGCTACGAGCAGTACTTC
abundance: few; j_gene: TRBJ1-4; v_gene: TRBV10-3; d_gene: NA; CDR3aa: CAITPGTSRGEKLFF; CDR3nt: TGTGCCATCACCCCAGGGACATCCAGAGGGGAAAAACTGTTTTTT
abundance: few; j_gene: TRBJ2-1; v_gene: TRBV24-1; d_gene: NA; CDR3aa: CATSGPSDNEQFF; CDR3nt: TGTGCCACCAGTGGACCTTCGGACAATGAGCAGTTCTTC
abundance: few; j_gene: TRBJ2-2; v_gene: TRBV5-5; d_gene: NA; CDR3aa: CASSLDWGPGELFF; CDR3nt: TGTGCCAGCAGCTTGGACTGGGGCCCCGGGGAGCTGTTTTTT
abundance: once; j_gene: TRBJ1-5; v_gene: TRBV7-2; d_gene: TRBD1; CDR3aa: CASSFSGQPSNQPQHF; CDR3nt: TGTGCCAGCAGCTTCTCGGGACAGCCCTCAAATCAGCCCCAGCATTTT
abundance: NA; j_gene: TRBJ2-4; v_gene: TRBV19; d_gene: TRBD2; CDR3aa: CASSPGTSGTIQYF; CDR3nt: TGTGCCAGTAGTCCCGGGACTAGCGGGACTATTCAGTACTTC
abundance: many; j_gene: TRBJ2-2; v_gene: TRBV7-2; d_gene: NA; CDR3aa: CASSSARRTGELFF; CDR3nt: TGTGCCAGCAGCTCAGCCCGTCGGACCGGGGAGCTGTTTTTT
abundance: NA; j_gene: TRBJ1-5; v_gene: TRBV12-3/TRBV12-4; d_gene: TRBD1; CDR3aa: CASSLALTGENQPQHF; CDR3nt: TGTGCCAGCAGCTTAGCTTTGACAGGGGAGAATCAGCCCCAGCATTTT
abundance: few; j_gene: TRBJ2-7; v_gene: TRBV12-5; d_gene: NA; CDR3aa: CASGLVLQRSYEQYF; CDR3nt: TGTGCTAGTGGTTTGGTACTACAACGCTCCTACGAGCAGTACTTC
abundance: many; j_gene: TRBJ2-1; v_gene: TRBV7-9; d_gene: NA; CDR3aa: CASSLTYREQFF; CDR3nt: TGTGCCAGCAGCTTAACCTACAGAGAGCAGTTCTTC
abundance: many; j_gene: TRBJ1-1; v_gene: TRBV29-1; d_gene: NA; CDR3aa: CSVEDRYTEAFF; CDR3nt: TGCAGCGTTGAAGATCGGTACACTGAAGCTTTCTTT
abundance: NA; j_gene: TRBJ2-5; v_gene: TRBV14; d_gene: NA; CDR3aa: CASSQEGETQYF; CDR3nt: TGTGCCAGCAGCCAAGAAGGAGAGACCCAGTACTTC
abundance: NA; j_gene: TRBJ1-3; v_gene: TRBV20-1; d_gene: NA; CDR3aa: CSARSSTPGNTIYF; CDR3nt: TGCAGTGCTAGGAGTTCGACACCTGGAAACACCATATATTTT
abundance: many; j_gene: TRBJ2-7; v_gene: TRBV7-8; d_gene: NA; CDR3aa: CASSSDRPNSYEQYF; CDR3nt: TGTGCCAGCAGCTCCGACAGGCCTAACTCCTACGAGCAGTACTTC
abundance: NA; j_gene: TRBJ2-7; v_gene: TRBV6-2/TRBV6-3; d_gene: NA; CDR3aa: CASSYVGYEQYF; CDR3nt: TGTGCCAGCAGTTACGTGGGCTACGAGCAGTACTTC
abundance: many; j_gene: TRBJ1-2; v_gene: TRBV5-5; d_gene: NA; CDR3aa: CASSGNYGYTF; CDR3nt: TGTGCCAGCAGCGGGAACTATGGCTACACCTTC
abundance: many; j_gene: TRBJ2-2; v_gene: TRBV19; d_gene: NA; CDR3aa: CASSMWSLHTGELFF; CDR3nt: TGTGCCAGTAGTATGTGGAGTTTGCACACCGGGGAGCTGTTTTTT
abundance: NA; j_gene: TRBJ2-3; v_gene: TRBV19; d_gene: NA; CDR3aa: CASSIGEDHTDTQYF; CDR3nt: TGTGCCAGTAGTATAGGGGAGGACCACACAGATACGCAGTATTTT
abundance: NA; j_gene: TRBJ1-5; v_gene: TRBV27; d_gene: NA; CDR3aa: CASSLKQGRSPNQPQHF; CDR3nt: TGTGCCAGCAGTTTAAAACAAGGACGAAGCCCCAATCAGCCCCAGCATTTT
abundance: NA; j_gene: TRBJ2-7; v_gene: TRBV12-5; d_gene: NA; CDR3aa: CASGGVAYEQYF; CDR3nt: TGTGCTAGTGGTGGAGTAGCCTACGAGCAGTACTTC
abundance: many; j_gene: TRBJ2-1; v_gene: TRBV11-3; d_gene: NA; CDR3aa: CASSLGGSINEQFF; CDR3nt: TGTGCCAGCAGCTTAGGGGGGTCGATCAATGAGCAGTTCTTC
abundance: few; j_gene: TRBJ2-2; v_gene: TRBV7-3; d_gene: TRBD1; CDR3aa: CASSLGQHTGELFF; CDR3nt: TGTGCCAGCAGCTTGGGACAGCACACCGGGGAGCTGTTTTTT
abundance: many; j_gene: TRBJ2-7; v_gene: TRBV12-3/TRBV12-4; d_gene: TRBD1; CDR3aa: CASSRGQGEQYF; CDR3nt: TGTGCCAGCAGCCGCGGACAGGGCGAGCAGTACTTC
abundance: many; j_gene: TRBJ2-1; v_gene: TRBV2; d_gene: TRBD2; CDR3aa: CASNPTSGYNEQFF; CDR3nt: TGTGCCAGCAACCCAACTAGCGGCTACAATGAGCAGTTCTTC
abundance: NA; j_gene: TRBJ2-7; v_gene: TRBV28; d_gene: TRBD1; CDR3aa: CASAGTVSYEQYF; CDR3nt: TGTGCCAGCGCAGGGACAGTCTCCTACGAGCAGTACTTC
abundance: many; j_gene: TRBJ2-1; v_gene: TRBV20-1; d_gene: NA; CDR3aa: CSARGRYNEQFF; CDR3nt: TGCAGTGCAAGGGGACGGTACAATGAGCAGTTCTTC
abundance: many; j_gene: TRBJ2-3; v_gene: TRBV28; d_gene: NA; CDR3aa: CASPPARGHTSTDTQYF; CDR3nt: TGTGCCAGCCCTCCCGCACGCGGTCATACTAGCACAGATACGCAGTATTTT
abundance: NA; j_gene: TRBJ2-7; v_gene: TRBV18; d_gene: TRBD1; CDR3aa: CASSPGQGNEQYF; CDR3nt: TGTGCCAGCTCACCTGGACAGGGAAACGAGCAGTACTTC
abundance: NA; j_gene: TRBJ1-6; v_gene: TRBV6-1; d_gene: NA; CDR3aa: CASSMRSGIYNSPLHF; CDR3nt: TGTGCCAGCAGTATGAGGTCAGGAATCTATAATTCACCCCTCCACTTT
abundance: few; j_gene: TRBJ2-6; v_gene: TRBV7-2; d_gene: TRBD1; CDR3aa: CASSLTGALSGANVLTF; CDR3nt: TGTGCCAGCAGCTTAACAGGGGCCCTTTCTGGGGCCAACGTCCTGACTTTC
abundance: NA; j_gene: TRBJ1-1; v_gene: TRBV5-1; d_gene: NA; CDR3aa: CASSLDPSMNTEAFF; CDR3nt: TGCGCCAGCAGCTTGGACCCCTCTATGAACACTGAAGCTTTCTTT
abundance: many; j_gene: TRBJ2-1; v_gene: TRBV28; d_gene: NA; CDR3aa: CASSPPPGNEQFF; CDR3nt: TGTGCCAGCAGTCCACCGCCGGGCAATGAGCAGTTCTTC
abundance: many; j_gene: TRBJ1-1; v_gene: TRBV14; d_gene: TRBD1; CDR3aa: CASSPLRTGTEAFF; CDR3nt: TGTGCCAGCAGCCCCCTCCGGACAGGGACTGAAGCTTTCTTT
abundance: many; j_gene: TRBJ2-1; v_gene: TRBV6-2/TRBV6-3; d_gene: TRBD2; CDR3aa: CASSYSRTSGAYNEQFF; CDR3nt: TGTGCCAGCAGTTACTCTAGGACTAGCGGGGCGTACAATGAGCAGTTCTTC
abundance: many; j_gene: TRBJ2-7; v_gene: TRBV12-5; d_gene: NA; CDR3aa: CASGLPTLLGVGTNEQYF; CDR3nt: TGTGCTAGTGGTTTGCCCACATTGTTGGGAGTTGGTACGAACGAGCAGTACTTC